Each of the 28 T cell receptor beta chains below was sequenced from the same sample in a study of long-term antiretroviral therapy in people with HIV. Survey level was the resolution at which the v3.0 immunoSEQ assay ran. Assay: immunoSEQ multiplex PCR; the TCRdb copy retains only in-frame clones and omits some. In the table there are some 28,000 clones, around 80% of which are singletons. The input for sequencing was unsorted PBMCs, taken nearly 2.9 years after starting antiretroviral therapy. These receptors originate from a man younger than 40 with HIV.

CDR3 DNA: TGTGCCAGTAGTATGGGTGGGTTCTTCAACGAGCAGTACTTC. Residues: CASSMGGFFNEQYF. The chain recombines TRBV19 with TRBJ2-7, with D uncertain. V lost 3 bases and J 5 bases, leaving 14 bases between the germline ends. The CDR3 loop spans 14 amino acids. Germline V gene lookup returns CDR1 LNHDA and CDR2 SQIVND (reference sequence).

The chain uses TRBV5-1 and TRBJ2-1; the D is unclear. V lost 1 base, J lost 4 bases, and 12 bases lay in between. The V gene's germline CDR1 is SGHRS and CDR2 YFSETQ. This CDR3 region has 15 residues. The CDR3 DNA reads TGCGCCAGCAGCTTGATCGCTTTGGGGTACAATGAGCAGTTCTTC. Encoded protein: CASSLIALGYNEQFF.

The CDR3 protein is CASSLGQGKEETQYF. The CDR3 bases are TGTGCCAGCAGCCTGGGACAGGGCAAGGAAGAGACCCAGTACTTC. The rearrangement joins TRBV7-8 to TRBJ2-5, with 9 bases fitting TRBD1. The ends lost 5 bases at V and 3 bases at J; junction bases unmatched: 7. Germline V gene sequence: CDR1 SGHVS, CDR2 FQNEAQ. The CDR3 runs to 15 residues.

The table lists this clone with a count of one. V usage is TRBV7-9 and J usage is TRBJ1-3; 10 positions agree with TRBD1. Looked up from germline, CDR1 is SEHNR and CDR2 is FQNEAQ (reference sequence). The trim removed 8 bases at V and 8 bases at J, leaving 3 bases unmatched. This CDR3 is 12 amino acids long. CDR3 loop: CASGTGDYTIYF. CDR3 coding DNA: TGTGCCAGCGGGACAGGGGACTACACCATATATTTT.

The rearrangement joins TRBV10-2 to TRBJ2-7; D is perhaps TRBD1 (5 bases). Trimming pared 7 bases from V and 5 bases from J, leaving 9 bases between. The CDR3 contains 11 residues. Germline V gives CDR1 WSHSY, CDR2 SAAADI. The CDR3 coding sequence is TGCGCCAGCACAGAAGGGGACGAGCAGTACTTC. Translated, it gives CASTEGDEQYF.

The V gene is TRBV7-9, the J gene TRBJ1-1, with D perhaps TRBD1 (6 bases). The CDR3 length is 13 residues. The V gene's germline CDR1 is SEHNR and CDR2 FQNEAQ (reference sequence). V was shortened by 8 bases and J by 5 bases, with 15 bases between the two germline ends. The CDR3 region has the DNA TGTGCCAGCGACACAGGGATGGGGACTGAAGCTTTCTTT. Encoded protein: CASDTGMGTEAFF.

CDR3 nucleotide sequence: TGTGCCAGCAGTTCCCCAGGACGGGACACTGAAGCTTTCTTT. Translating it yields CASSSPGRDTEAFF. This chain connects TRBV6-5 to TRBJ1-1; no definite D call. The V and J ends lost 4 bases and 3 bases respectively, with 12 bases between them. The CDR3 spans 14 residues. Germline V gives CDR1 MNHEY, CDR2 SVGAGI.

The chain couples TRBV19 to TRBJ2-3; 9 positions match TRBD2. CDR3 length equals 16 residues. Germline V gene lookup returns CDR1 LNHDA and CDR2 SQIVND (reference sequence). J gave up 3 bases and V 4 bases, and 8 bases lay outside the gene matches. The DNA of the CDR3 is TGTGCCAGTAGTAGGGGGCGGGGGGGCCAGACAGATACGCAGTATTTT. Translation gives CASSRGRGGQTDTQYF.

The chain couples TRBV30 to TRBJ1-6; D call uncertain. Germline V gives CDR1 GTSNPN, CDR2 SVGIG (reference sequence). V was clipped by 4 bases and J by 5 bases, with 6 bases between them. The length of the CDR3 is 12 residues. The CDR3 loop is CAWNGDNSPLHF. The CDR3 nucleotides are TGTGCCTGGAACGGGGATAATTCACCCCTCCACTTT.

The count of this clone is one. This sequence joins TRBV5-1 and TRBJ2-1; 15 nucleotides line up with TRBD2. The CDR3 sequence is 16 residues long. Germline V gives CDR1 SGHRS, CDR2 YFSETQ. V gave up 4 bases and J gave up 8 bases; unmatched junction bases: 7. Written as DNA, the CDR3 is TGCGCCAGCAGCCCCGGGACTAGCGGGGGGTGGGATGAGCAGTTCTTC. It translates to CASSPGTSGGWDEQFF.

The CDR3: CASSQDRGTVQETQYF. The CDR3 coding sequence is TGTGCCAGCAGCCAAGACAGGGGGACTGTACAAGAGACCCAGTACTTC. This rearrangement joins TRBV4-2 to TRBJ2-5; D is perhaps TRBD1 (7 bases). Trimming removed 0 bases from V and 2 bases from J, with 13 bases in between. The germline gives CDR1 LGHNA, CDR2 YNFKEQ. This CDR3 region has 16 residues.

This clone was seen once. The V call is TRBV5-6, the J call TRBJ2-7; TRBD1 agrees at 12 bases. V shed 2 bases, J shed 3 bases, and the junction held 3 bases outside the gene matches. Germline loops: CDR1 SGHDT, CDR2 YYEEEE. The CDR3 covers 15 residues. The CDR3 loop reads CASSFGTGGVYEQYF. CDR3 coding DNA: TGTGCCAGCAGCTTCGGGACAGGGGGCGTCTACGAGCAGTACTTC.

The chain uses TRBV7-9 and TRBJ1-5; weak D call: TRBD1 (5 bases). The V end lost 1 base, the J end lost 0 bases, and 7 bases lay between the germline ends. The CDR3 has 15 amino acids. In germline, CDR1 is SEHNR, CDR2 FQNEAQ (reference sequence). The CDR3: CASSLGGLSNQPQHF. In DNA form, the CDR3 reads TGTGCCAGCAGCTTAGGGGGCCTTAGCAATCAGCCCCAGCATTTT.

In DNA form, the CDR3 reads TGTGCCAGCAGTTACTTTAGCGTTTCCCCTCCCGGTACGCAGTATTTT. Protein sequence: CASSYFSVSPPGTQYF. The rearrangement uses TRBV6-5 and TRBJ2-3, with D possibly being TRBD2 (5 bases). The CDR3 has 16 residues. Germline lookup yields CDR1 MNHEY and CDR2 SVGAGI. V was shortened by 1 base and J by 8 bases, with 19 bases between the two germline ends.

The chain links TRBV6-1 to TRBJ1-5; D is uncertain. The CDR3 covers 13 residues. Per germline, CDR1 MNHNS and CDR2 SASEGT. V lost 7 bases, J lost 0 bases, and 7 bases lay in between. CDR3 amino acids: CASMTGSNQPQHF. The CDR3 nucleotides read TGTGCCAGCATGACGGGTAGCAATCAGCCCCAGCATTTT.

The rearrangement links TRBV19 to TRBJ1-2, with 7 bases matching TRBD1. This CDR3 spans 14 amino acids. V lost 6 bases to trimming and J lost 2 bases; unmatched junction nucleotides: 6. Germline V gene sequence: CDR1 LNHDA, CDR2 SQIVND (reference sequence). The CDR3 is CASSPGTANYGYTF. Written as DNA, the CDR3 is TGTGCCAGTAGCCCCGGGACAGCAAACTATGGCTACACCTTC.

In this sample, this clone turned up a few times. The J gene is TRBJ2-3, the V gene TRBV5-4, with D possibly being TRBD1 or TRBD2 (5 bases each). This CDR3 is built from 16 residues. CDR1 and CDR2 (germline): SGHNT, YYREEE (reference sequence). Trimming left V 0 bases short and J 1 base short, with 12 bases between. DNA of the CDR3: TGTGCCAGCAGCTTGGAAGTCCCGGGGCGCACAGATACGCAGTATTTT. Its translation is CASSLEVPGRTDTQYF.

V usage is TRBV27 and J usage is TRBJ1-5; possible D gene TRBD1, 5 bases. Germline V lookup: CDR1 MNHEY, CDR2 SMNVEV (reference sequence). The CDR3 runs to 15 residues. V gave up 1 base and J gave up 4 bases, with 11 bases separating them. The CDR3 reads CASSLFGAHNQPQHF. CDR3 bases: TGTGCCAGCAGTTTATTTGGGGCCCATAATCAGCCCCAGCATTTT.

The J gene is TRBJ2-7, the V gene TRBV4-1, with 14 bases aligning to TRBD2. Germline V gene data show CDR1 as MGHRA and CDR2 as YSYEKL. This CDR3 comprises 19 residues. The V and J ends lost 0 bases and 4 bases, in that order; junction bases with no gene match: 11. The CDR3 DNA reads TGCGCCAGCAGCCAAGATTCCCGAGGACTAGCGGGAGGATGGTACGAGCAGTACTTC. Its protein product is CASSQDSRGLAGGWYEQYF.

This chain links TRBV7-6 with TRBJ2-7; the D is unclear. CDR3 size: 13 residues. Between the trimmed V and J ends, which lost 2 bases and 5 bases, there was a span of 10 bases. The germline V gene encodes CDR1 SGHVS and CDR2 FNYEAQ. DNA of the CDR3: TGTGCCAGCAGCTTAACCGGGCTCAACGAGCAGTACTTC. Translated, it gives CASSLTGLNEQYF.

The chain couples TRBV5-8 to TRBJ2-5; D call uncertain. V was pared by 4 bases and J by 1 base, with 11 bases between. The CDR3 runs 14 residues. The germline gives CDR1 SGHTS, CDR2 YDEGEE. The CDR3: CASSDPDVQETQYF. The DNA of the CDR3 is TGTGCCAGCAGCGACCCGGACGTCCAAGAGACCCAGTACTTC.

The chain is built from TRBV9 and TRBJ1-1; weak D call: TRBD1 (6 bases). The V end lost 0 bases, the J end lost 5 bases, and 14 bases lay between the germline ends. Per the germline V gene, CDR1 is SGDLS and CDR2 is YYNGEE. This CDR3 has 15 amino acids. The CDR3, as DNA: TGTGCCAGCAGCGTAGATCCAGGGGAAGTGACTGAAGCTTTCTTT. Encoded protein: CASSVDPGEVTEAFF.

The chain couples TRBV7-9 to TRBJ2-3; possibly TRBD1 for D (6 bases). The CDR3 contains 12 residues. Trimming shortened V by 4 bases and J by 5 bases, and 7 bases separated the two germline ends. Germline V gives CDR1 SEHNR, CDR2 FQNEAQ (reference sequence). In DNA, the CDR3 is TGTGCCAGCAGCTCCAGGGGAGATACGCAGTATTTT. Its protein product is CASSSRGDTQYF. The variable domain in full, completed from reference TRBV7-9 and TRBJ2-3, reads DTGVSQNPRHKITKRGQNVTFRCDPISEHNRLYWYRQTLGQGPEFLTYFQNEAQLEKSRLLSDRFSAERPKGSFSTLEIQRTEQGDSAMYLCASSSRGDTQYFGPGTRLTVL.

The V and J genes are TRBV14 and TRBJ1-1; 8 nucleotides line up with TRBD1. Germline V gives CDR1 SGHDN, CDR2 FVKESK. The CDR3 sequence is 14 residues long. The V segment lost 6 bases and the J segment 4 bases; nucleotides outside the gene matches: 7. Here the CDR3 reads CASRGGGQGTEAFF. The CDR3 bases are TGTGCCAGCAGGGGCGGCGGACAGGGCACTGAAGCTTTCTTT.

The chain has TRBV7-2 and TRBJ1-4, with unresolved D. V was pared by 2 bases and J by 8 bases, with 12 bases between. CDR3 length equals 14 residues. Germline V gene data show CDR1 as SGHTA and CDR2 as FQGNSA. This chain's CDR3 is CASSLSGSGEKLFF. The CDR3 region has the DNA TGTGCCAGCAGCTTATCGGGAAGCGGGGAAAAACTGTTTTTT. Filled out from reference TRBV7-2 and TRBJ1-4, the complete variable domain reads GAGVSQSPSNKVTEKGKDVELRCDPISGHTALYWYRQSLGQGLEFLIYFQGNSAPDKSGLPSDRFSAERTGGSVSTLTIQRTQQEDSAVYLCASSLSGSGEKLFFGSGTQLSVL.

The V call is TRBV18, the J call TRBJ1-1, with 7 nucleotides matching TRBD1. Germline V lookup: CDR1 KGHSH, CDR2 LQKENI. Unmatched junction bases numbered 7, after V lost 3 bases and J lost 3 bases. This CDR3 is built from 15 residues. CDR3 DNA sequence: TGTGCCAGCTCACCTAAAATACAGGGGTACACTGAAGCTTTCTTT. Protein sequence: CASSPKIQGYTEAFF.

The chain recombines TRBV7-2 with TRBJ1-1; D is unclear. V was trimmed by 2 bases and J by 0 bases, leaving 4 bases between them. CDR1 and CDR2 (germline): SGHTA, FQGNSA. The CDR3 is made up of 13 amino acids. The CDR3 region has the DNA TGTGCCAGCAGCTTACCGTTGAACACTGAAGCTTTCTTT. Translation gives CASSLPLNTEAFF.

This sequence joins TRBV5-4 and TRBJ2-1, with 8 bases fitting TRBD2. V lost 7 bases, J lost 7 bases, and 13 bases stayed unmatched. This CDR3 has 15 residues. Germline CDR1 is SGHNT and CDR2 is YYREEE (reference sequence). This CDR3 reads CASPMGTRKINEQFF. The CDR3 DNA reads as TGTGCCAGCCCCATGGGGACTAGGAAGATAAATGAGCAGTTCTTC.